These 18 T cell receptor beta chains came from one sample sequenced in a study of blood T cells in healthy people across ages. A second PCR of 7 to 11 cycles used a sample-barcoded 5' primer and a J-beta primer mix. Using its own MiXCR run on the 5' RACE reads, TCRdb lists one record per CDR3 protein. The sample has around 1,500,000 distinct CDR3 sequences, about 40% seen once. The specimen was blood. The origin of the receptors is a woman aged 18-29 years in good health.

The rearrangement uses TRBV12-3 or TRBV12-4 and TRBJ2-5, with D possibly TRBD1 on 6 matching bases. V lost 5 bases to trimming and J lost 1 base, with 17 bases between them. The CDR3 loop spans 16 amino acids. CDR3 nucleotide sequence: TGTGCCAGCAGTAAAACAGGGCTCCCATCCCAAGAGACCCAGTACTTC. Protein: CASSKTGLPSQETQYF.

The rearrangement links TRBV29-1 to TRBJ1-2, with a tentative D call TRBD1 (5 bases). The CDR3 is 15 amino acids. CDR1 and CDR2 (germline): SQVTM, ANQGSEA. Trimming removed 4 bases at V and 1 base at J, with 16 bases between. The CDR3 loop reads CSVVGGGSSNYGYTF. Here the CDR3 DNA reads TGCAGCGTTGTTGGGGGAGGGTCTAGTAACTATGGCTACACCTTC.

The rearrangement joins TRBV12-3 or TRBV12-4 to TRBJ2-1, with 8 bases matching TRBD2. CDR3 length equals 15 residues. V gave up 7 bases and J gave up 8 bases; unmatched junction bases: 13. CDR3 in DNA: TGTGCCAGCATAAAGAGCGGGAGCCCAGGGGATGAGCAGTTCTTC. It encodes CASIKSGSPGDEQFF.

The chain uses TRBV2 and TRBJ2-3; no definite D call. V was trimmed by 4 bases and J by 2 bases, leaving 10 bases between them. This CDR3 comprises 14 residues. Per the germline V gene, CDR1 is SNHLY and CDR2 is FYNNEI. The CDR3 DNA reads TGTGCCAGCAGTGGTTCTACCCCCACAGATACGCAGTATTTT. It encodes CASSGSTPTDTQYF.

This clonotype occurred many times. V is TRBV20-1 and J is TRBJ1-2; no definite D call. CDR3 size: 13 residues. Trimming stripped 0 bases from V and 8 bases from J, with 13 bases between. Germline assignment: CDR1 DFQATT and CDR2 SNEGSKA (reference sequence). As DNA, the CDR3 is TGCAGTGCTAGAGATCCGGACGGGGTGGGCTACACCTTC. It encodes CSARDPDGVGYTF.

Ten or more counts support this clonotype. The chain joins TRBV7-9 to TRBJ2-3, with D perhaps TRBD1 (5 bases). The CDR3 covers 13 residues. The V gene lost 0 bases and the J gene lost 11 bases, with 12 bases spanning the gap. CDR1 SEHNR and CDR2 FQNEAQ come from the germline V gene (reference sequence). DNA of the CDR3: TGTGCCAGCAGCTTAGCACAGGCTCGCCGGCAGTATTTT. Protein sequence: CASSLAQARRQYF.

This clonotype has a handful of counts. This chain connects TRBV20-1 to TRBJ2-3, with D unclear. Trimming cost V 6 bases and J 4 bases, with 11 bases left between them. This CDR3 spans 12 amino acids. The germline CDR1 and CDR2 sequences are DFQATT and SNEGSKA (reference sequence). CDR3 coding DNA: TGCAGTGCCCTCTCTGGGGCAGATACGCAGTATTTT. Its translation: CSALSGADTQYF.

The chain uses TRBV4-1 and TRBJ2-7; TRBD2 matches 9 bases. The V and J ends lost 0 bases and 2 bases, in that order; junction bases with no gene match: 5. Per the germline V gene, CDR1 is MGHRA and CDR2 is YSYEKL. The length of the CDR3 is 16 residues. CDR3 loop: CASSQDGVAGAYEQYF. DNA for the CDR3: TGCGCCAGCAGCCAAGATGGAGTAGCGGGAGCCTACGAGCAGTACTTC.

The CDR3 bases are TGTGCCAGCAGCTGTAACCTAAGTCCGGGGGAGACCCAGTACTTC. It yields the protein CASSCNLSPGETQYF. This chain uses TRBV7-3 with TRBJ2-5; D is possibly TRBD2 (5 bases). V dropped 4 bases and J dropped 5 bases, with 17 bases sitting between them. The germline CDR1 and CDR2 sequences are SGHTA and FQGTGA. The CDR3 totals 15 residues.

The V and J genes are TRBV10-3 and TRBJ1-6; D call uncertain. CDR1 and CDR2 from the germline V gene are ENHRY and SYGVKD. This CDR3 is 13 amino acids long. The V gene lost 6 bases and the J gene lost 5 bases, with 8 bases spanning the gap. CDR3 DNA sequence: TGTGCCATCAGGGACTTAGATAATTCACCCCTCCACTTT. Amino acid sequence: CAIRDLDNSPLHF.

A few counts support this clonotype. The chain carries TRBV9 and TRBJ2-7; TRBD2 matches at 7 bases. The CDR3 is 15 residues long. Trimming cost V 2 bases and J 2 bases; bases outside gene matches: 7. Germline V lookup: CDR1 SGDLS, CDR2 YYNGEE. For the CDR3, the DNA is TGTGCCAGCAGCGTCCGGCCTAGCGGTGCCTACGAGCAGTACTTC. It encodes CASSVRPSGAYEQYF.

The gene calls are TRBV5-8 and TRBJ1-2; D is perhaps TRBD1 (6 bases). The CDR3 runs to 18 residues. V gave up 0 bases and J gave up 2 bases, with 20 bases separating them. Germline assignment: CDR1 SGHTS and CDR2 YDEGEE. The CDR3 bases are TGTGCCAGCAGCTTGGGACGTCCACAGGACAGAGAGAACTATGGCTACACCTTC. Its translation: CASSLGRPQDRENYGYTF.

This clonotype was recorded a few times. The genes are TRBV20-1 and TRBJ2-5, with a tentative D call TRBD2 (5 bases). Looked up from germline, CDR1 is DFQATT and CDR2 is SNEGSKA (reference sequence). The V and J ends lost 1 base and 1 base respectively, with 13 bases between them. The CDR3 contains 15 residues. CDR3 DNA: TGCAGTGCTAGAGTGCCGGGAACCGCCCAAGAGACCCAGTACTTC. Encoded protein: CSARVPGTAQETQYF.

V is TRBV6-2 or TRBV6-3 and J is TRBJ2-7; tentative D call: TRBD2 (5 bases). V was clipped by 6 bases and J by 5 bases, with 17 bases between them. CDR3 length equals 14 residues. CDR1 and CDR2 from the germline V gene are MNHEY and SVGEGT. CDR3 coding DNA: TGTGCCAGCAGCAATGAGGGTTCTACGGACGAGCAGTACTTC. Encoded protein: CASSNEGSTDEQYF.

This clonotype showed up just a few times. The V and J genes are TRBV28 and TRBJ2-7; no clear D gene. Germline V gene data show CDR1 as MDHEN and CDR2 as SYDVKM. CDR3 size: 14 residues. The ends were cut back, 4 bases at V and 4 bases at J, with 14 bases in the middle. CDR3 coding DNA: TGTGCCAGCAGTTCCCCTCAGCCCGGGTACGAGCAGTACTTC. Protein: CASSSPQPGYEQYF. The whole variable domain, remainder taken from reference TRBV28 and TRBJ2-7, is DVKVTQSSRYLVKRTGEKVFLECVQDMDHENMFWYRQDPGLGLRLIYFSYDVKMKEKGDIPEGYSVSREKKERFSLILESASTNQTSMYLCASSSPQPGYEQYFGPGTRLTVT.

This clonotype was observed a handful of times. This chain connects TRBV3-1 to TRBJ2-5; TRBD2 matches 9 bases. After removal of 1 base from V and 13 bases from J, the junction contained 10 bases not matched to a gene. Looked up from germline, CDR1 is LGHDT and CDR2 is YNNKEL (reference sequence). The CDR3 runs to 14 residues. CDR3 nucleotide sequence: TGTGCCAGCAGCCAAGGCCTTCTAGCGGGACATGGGTACTTC. Amino acid sequence: CASSQGLLAGHGYF.

This clonotype was seen a handful of times. This sequence joins TRBV29-1 and TRBJ2-5; D not certain. The germline CDR1 and CDR2 sequences are SQVTM and ANQGSEA. Trimming took off 5 bases at V and 11 bases at J, with 24 bases between the two ends. The CDR3 runs 14 residues. In DNA form, the CDR3 reads TGCAGCGTTCTCCCCGACGGACCGTGGGATGAGCAGTACTTC. It yields the protein CSVLPDGPWDEQYF. The full variable domain, completed using reference TRBV29-1 and TRBJ2-5, is SAVISQKPSRDICQRGTSLTIQCQVDSQVTMMFWYRQQPGQSLTLIATANQGSEATYESGFVIDKFPISRPNLTFSTLTVSNMSPEDSSIYLCSVLPDGPWDEQYFGPGTRLLVL.

This clonotype was seen more than once but under ten times. The genes are TRBV6-1 and TRBJ2-1, with a tentative D call TRBD2 (5 bases). CDR1 is MNHNS and CDR2 is SASEGT in the germline V gene. This CDR3 is built from 13 residues. The V and J ends lost 10 bases and 6 bases respectively, with 16 bases between them. For the CDR3, the DNA is TGTGCCACCCAGAGTCCACTAGTCAATGAGCAGTTCTTC. It yields the protein CATQSPLVNEQFF.